Shown below are 32 T cell receptor beta chains from a single sample sequenced in a study of blood T cell repertoires in COVID-19. Some clones are missing from TCRdb's copy, which holds only in-frame ones; the method was immunoSEQ multiplex PCR. The data hold roughly 230,000 clones, with approximately 86% observed a single time. The specimen sequenced was peripheral blood. The receptor source for this set is a human donor in a cohort sampled during active COVID-19.

This chain uses TRBV29-1 with TRBJ2-5; TRBD1 aligns across 7 bases. The germline gives CDR1 SQVTM, CDR2 ANQGSEA. V shed 4 bases, J shed 1 base, and the junction held 3 bases outside the gene matches. This CDR3 is 13 amino acids long. Here the CDR3 DNA reads TGCAGCGTTGCAGGGGGACCCCAAGAGACCCAGTACTTC. This codes for CSVAGGPQETQYF.

This chain links TRBV25-1 with TRBJ2-7; tentative D call: TRBD2 (6 bases). CDR1 MGHDK and CDR2 SYGVNS come from the germline V gene. V was clipped by 4 bases and J by 0 bases, with 16 bases between them. The CDR3 runs to 16 residues. In DNA form, the CDR3 reads TGTGCCAGCAGTGGAAGGGAGGCAGCGAGCTCCTACGAGCAGTACTTC. This codes for CASSGREAASSYEQYF.

This chain joins TRBV6-6 and TRBJ2-2; D not certain. CDR1 is MNHNY and CDR2 is SVGAGI in the germline V gene (reference sequence). This CDR3 is 15 amino acids long. V was trimmed by 2 bases and J by 2 bases, leaving 9 bases between them. The CDR3 region has the DNA TGTGCCAGCAGTTACCCCCAGATCAACACCGGGGAGCTGTTTTTT. Protein product: CASSYPQINTGELFF.

This CDR3 reads CASSFEWGGGQPQHF. The CDR3 DNA reads as TGTGCCAGCAGCTTTGAATGGGGAGGCGGCCAGCCCCAGCATTTT. The chain joins TRBV5-5 to TRBJ1-5; D remains ambiguous. This CDR3 comprises 15 residues. Germline assignment: CDR1 SGHKS and CDR2 YYEKEE (reference sequence). V lost 2 bases, J lost 7 bases, and 16 bases lay in between.

The chain carries TRBV7-3 and TRBJ2-2; 7 bases line up with TRBD2. Germline assignment: CDR1 SGHTA and CDR2 FQGTGA. V gave up 0 bases and J gave up 5 bases; unmatched junction bases: 0. The CDR3 covers 14 residues. CDR3 sequence reads: CASSLTRGTGELFF. In nucleotides, the CDR3 is TGTGCCAGCAGCTTAACGCGGGGGACCGGGGAGCTGTTTTTT.

The V gene is TRBV4-1, the J gene TRBJ2-5; no reliable D call. Trimming shortened V by 0 bases and J by 0 bases, and 11 bases separated the two germline ends. Germline CDR1 is MGHRA and CDR2 is YSYEKL. The CDR3 spans 16 residues. DNA of the CDR3: TGCGCCAGCAGCCAAGACCAGAGACACTACCAAGAGACCCAGTACTTC. This sequence encodes CASSQDQRHYQETQYF.

In this sample, this clone turned up a few times. At one end, the junction sequence differs from germline, possibly due to a read error. The rearrangement joins TRBV6-2 or TRBV6-3 to TRBJ2-7; 9 bases are shared with TRBD1. This CDR3 region has 14 residues. CDR1 is MNHEY, CDR2 SVGEGT, per germline. CDR3 loop: CASSPGQGSSEQYF. CDR3 bases: TGTGCCAGCAGTCCGGGACAGGGTTCCTCCGAGCAGTACTTC.

This chain links TRBV28 with TRBJ1-5; 7 nucleotides agree with TRBD1. This CDR3 region has 15 residues. The germline V gene has CDR1 MDHEN and CDR2 SYDVKM. With 5 bases clipped from V and 2 bases from J, the junction kept 6 bases outside the gene matches. CDR3 in amino acids: CASSGGGLGNQPQHF. The CDR3 DNA is TGTGCCAGCAGTGGAGGGGGCCTCGGCAATCAGCCCCAGCATTTT.

The gene calls are TRBV5-1 and TRBJ2-3, with TRBD1 identical over 8 bases. V lost 4 bases and J lost 0; bases outside the gene matches: 7. CDR1 is SGHRS and CDR2 is YFSETQ in the germline V gene. This CDR3 region has 16 residues. In DNA, the CDR3 is TGCGCCAGCAGCCTTCGGACAGGGACAAGCACAGATACGCAGTATTTT. It codes for CASSLRTGTSTDTQYF.

The genes are TRBV5-1 and TRBJ1-1; 10 nucleotides agree with TRBD1. Germline V CDR1 and CDR2: SGHRS, YFSETQ. The CDR3 is 19 amino acids. With 2 bases clipped from V and 1 base from J, the junction kept 14 bases outside the gene matches. The CDR3 bases are TGCGCCAGCAGCTTTTGGTCTCGGGGTCGACAGGGGGCGAACACTGAAGCTTTCTTT. Translating gives CASSFWSRGRQGANTEAFF.

This clone was seen more than once but under ten times. The V call is TRBV19, the J call TRBJ2-3; 7 bases align to TRBD1. Germline lookup yields CDR1 LNHDA and CDR2 SQIVND (reference sequence). The V segment lost 9 bases and the J segment 4 bases; nucleotides outside the gene matches: 13. This CDR3 spans 15 amino acids. This CDR3 reads CASAGTGASADTQYF. Here the CDR3 DNA reads TGTGCCAGCGCCGGAACAGGGGCCTCAGCAGATACGCAGTATTTT.

The chain is built from TRBV7-9 and TRBJ2-2; the match to TRBD1 covers 9 bases. There are 17 residues in the CDR3. Germline CDR1 reads SEHNR; CDR2 reads FQNEAQ (reference sequence). With 5 bases clipped from V and 6 bases from J, the junction kept 13 bases outside the gene matches. The CDR3 is CASSPLGRTGVSGELFF. Here the CDR3 DNA reads TGTGCCAGCAGCCCCCTAGGTAGGACAGGGGTCTCCGGGGAGCTGTTTTTT.

This chain uses TRBV2 with TRBJ2-3; possible D gene TRBD1, 5 bases. The V gene lost 5 bases and the J gene lost 6 bases, with 12 bases spanning the gap. Germline V gives CDR1 SNHLY, CDR2 FYNNEI. CDR3 size: 13 residues. The chain's CDR3 is CASSSQGSDTQYF. Here the CDR3 DNA reads TGTGCCAGCAGTTCTCAGGGATCCGATACGCAGTATTTT.

V gene TRBV27 combines with J gene TRBJ1-1; perhaps TRBD1 as D (6 bases). There are 14 residues in the CDR3. Trimming left V 5 bases short and J 2 bases short, with 12 bases between. Germline V gene data show CDR1 as MNHEY and CDR2 as SMNVEV (reference sequence). The CDR3 protein is CASSLEQGNTEAFF. The CDR3 region has the DNA TGTGCCAGCAGTCTGGAACAGGGTAACACTGAAGCTTTCTTT.

This clone was seen only once. The gene calls are TRBV5-5 and TRBJ2-5; perhaps TRBD2 as D (6 bases). V was trimmed by 5 bases and J by 3 bases, leaving 17 bases between them. The CDR3 contains 15 residues. The V gene's germline CDR1 is SGHKS and CDR2 YYEKEE (reference sequence). The CDR3 nucleotides read TGTGCCAGCAGTCGTACCGGGACTGTCAAAGAGACCCAGTACTTC. This gives the protein CASSRTGTVKETQYF.

DNA for the CDR3: TGTGCCAGCAGCTTAGTTACAGGGGGCATGGGCACTGAAGCTTTCTTT. Its translation: CASSLVTGGMGTEAFF. The chain employs TRBV11-2 and TRBJ1-1; TRBD1 matches 9 bases. CDR3 length: 16 residues. The germline V gene encodes CDR1 SGHAT and CDR2 FQNNGV. V was pared by 1 base and J by 4 bases, with 7 bases of the junction left unmatched.

This clone was seen a handful of times. The rearrangement links TRBV14 to TRBJ1-6; the D gene is possibly TRBD1 (5 bases). CDR3 length equals 13 residues. Germline lookup yields CDR1 SGHDN and CDR2 FVKESK. Trimming pared 3 bases from V and 13 bases from J, leaving 13 bases between. This CDR3 is CASSQATGAPLHF. CDR3 DNA sequence: TGTGCCAGCAGCCAGGCTACAGGAGCTCCCCTCCACTTT.

V is TRBV28 and J is TRBJ1-1; no definite D call. V shed 6 bases and J shed 1 base, with 9 bases lying between them. The CDR3 totals 13 residues. CDR1 and CDR2 (germline): MDHEN, SYDVKM. CDR3 amino acids: CASSPGGNTEAFF. CDR3 nucleotides: TGTGCCAGCAGCCCAGGAGGGAACACTGAAGCTTTCTTT.

The rearrangement links TRBV3-1 (or the pseudogene TRBV3-2) to TRBJ2-2; TRBD1 aligns across 8 bases. The CDR3 sequence is 18 residues long. CDR1 is LGHDT and CDR2 is YNNKEL in the germline V gene (reference sequence). V lost 0 bases and J lost 6; bases outside the gene matches: 12. The chain's CDR3 is CASSQEDRGGPNPGELFF. In DNA form, the CDR3 reads TGTGCCAGCAGCCAAGAAGACAGGGGAGGCCCTAACCCCGGGGAGCTGTTTTTT.

The rearrangement joins TRBV18 to TRBJ2-2; no definite D call. V lost 6 bases and J 8 bases, leaving 10 bases between the germline ends. The CDR3 contains 12 residues. Germline V CDR1 and CDR2: KGHSH, LQKENI. The CDR3 DNA follows: TGTGCCAGCTCGAAGTCGGGTGGGGAGCTGTTTTTT. Protein sequence: CASSKSGGELFF.

As to this clone: The sample has other DNA sequences that encode this CDR3 too. The CDR3 DNA is TGTGCCACCAGTGATTTGGGAGGTCCAGATACGCAGTATTTT. Amino acid sequence: CATSDLGGPDTQYF. This rearrangement joins TRBV24-1 to TRBJ2-3; D may be TRBD2 (5 bases). The CDR3 covers 14 residues. V was pared by 0 bases and J by 4 bases, with 7 bases between. Germline CDR1 and CDR2: KGHDR and SFDVKD.

The rearrangement links TRBV7-8 to TRBJ2-3; possible D gene TRBD2, 6 bases. Trimming pared 4 bases from V and 4 bases from J, leaving 24 bases between. The CDR3 consists of 18 residues. Germline CDR1 is SGHVS and CDR2 is FQNEAQ. CDR3 protein: CASSWIDRQRRGSDTQYF. As DNA, the CDR3 is TGTGCCAGCAGCTGGATTGATAGACAGCGGAGGGGTTCAGATACGCAGTATTTT.

This chain links TRBV4-1 with TRBJ1-5, with no clear D. The CDR3 contains 14 residues. Germline V gene sequence: CDR1 MGHRA, CDR2 YSYEKL. V lost 4 bases, J lost 6 bases, and 13 bases lay in between. CDR3 DNA: TGCGCCAGCAGCCCTCCGGGAAAGCCTCAGCCCCAGCATTTT. This encodes CASSPPGKPQPQHF.

The chain joins TRBV29-1 to TRBJ2-5; 12 bases match TRBD2. The V gene's germline CDR1 is SQVTM and CDR2 ANQGSEA. CDR3 length: 18 amino acids. V trimming: 1 base; J trimming: 1 base; junction bases outside the gene matches: 10. CDR3 DNA sequence: TGCAGCGTTGAAGGCAGTCCTAGCGGGGGGGTAATCCAAGAGACCCAGTACTTC. Translating gives CSVEGSPSGGVIQETQYF.

The chain employs TRBV6-5 and TRBJ1-1, with D maybe TRBD1 (6 bases). This CDR3 spans 13 amino acids. V dropped 6 bases and J dropped 4 bases, with 12 bases sitting between them. Germline CDR1 MNHEY, CDR2 SVGAGI. Written as DNA, the CDR3 is TGTGCCAGCAGGGACACAGGGTTCACTGAAGCTTTCTTT. Protein product: CASRDTGFTEAFF.

The rearrangement joins TRBV27 to TRBJ2-2; the D gene is possibly TRBD1 (6 bases). Germline V gene sequence: CDR1 MNHEY, CDR2 SMNVEV (reference sequence). CDR3 length: 16 residues. V lost 3 bases and J 10 bases, leaving 21 bases between the germline ends. Here the CDR3 DNA reads TGTGCCAGCAGTTTGGTCGGCCAGGGGAGATTGAAGGAGCTGTTTTTT. This translates into CASSLVGQGRLKELFF.

This clone appeared a few times. CDR3 in DNA: TGCGCCAGCAGATGGGCCAACAATCAGCCCCAGCATTTT. Amino acids: CASRWANNQPQHF. The chain combines TRBV10-2 with TRBJ1-5; no clear D. CDR3 length: 13 residues. V shed 6 bases and J shed 3 bases, with 9 bases lying between them. Germline loops: CDR1 WSHSY, CDR2 SAAADI.

V is TRBV2 and J is TRBJ2-1; tentative D call: TRBD2 (6 bases). The length of the CDR3 is 15 residues. CDR1 and CDR2 from the germline V gene are SNHLY and FYNNEI. Trimming pared 2 bases from V and 4 bases from J, leaving 12 bases between. The DNA for the CDR3 is TGTGCCAGCAGTGAAAGGAGGGCTGAGTACAATGAGCAGTTCTTC. This sequence encodes CASSERRAEYNEQFF. Based on the CDR3 plus reference TRBV2 and TRBJ2-1, the full variable domain is EPEVTQTPSHQVTQMGQEVILRCVPISNHLYFYWYRQILGQKVEFLVSFYNNEISEKSEIFDDQFSVERPDGSNFTLKIRSTKLEDSAMYFCASSERRAEYNEQFFGPGTRLTVL.

The table lists this clone with a count of one. This chain connects TRBV29-1 to TRBJ1-2; 12 nucleotides agree with TRBD1. Germline CDR1 and CDR2: SQVTM and ANQGSEA. The CDR3 contains 14 residues. J lost 7 bases, V lost 6 bases, and 9 bases had no gene match. The CDR3: CSVVKGTGGLGYTF. In DNA form, the CDR3 reads TGCAGCGTAGTGAAAGGGACAGGGGGCCTTGGCTACACCTTC.

This clone was observed at least ten times. The chain is built from TRBV5-1 and TRBJ2-1; TRBD2 might be the D (6 bases). CDR3 length equals 16 residues. Deletions cut 4 bases from V and 9 bases from J, with 23 bases between. Per germline, CDR1 SGHRS and CDR2 YFSETQ. CDR3 in amino acids: CASSPGLSSPYGEQFF. CDR3 DNA: TGCGCCAGCAGCCCCGGACTATCCTCGCCGTACGGTGAGCAGTTCTTC. The full variable domain, completed using reference TRBV5-1 and TRBJ2-1, is KAGVTQTPRYLIKTRGQQVTLSCSPISGHRSVSWYQQTPGQGLQFLFEYFSETQRNKGNFPGRFSGRQFSNSRSEMNVSTLELGDSALYLCASSPGLSSPYGEQFFGPGTRLTVL.

This chain uses TRBV19 with TRBJ1-2; 7 positions match TRBD1. Germline trimming cut 5 bases from V and 14 bases from J; bases unmatched to any gene: 8. From germline, CDR1 is LNHDA and CDR2 SQIVND (reference sequence). The CDR3 has 11 amino acids. CDR3 nucleotide sequence: TGTGCCAGTAGTGCCACAGGGGTACGGACCTTC. The encoded protein is CASSATGVRTF.

The chain joins TRBV19 to TRBJ1-6; D unresolved. CDR3 length equals 15 residues. Germline V gene lookup returns CDR1 LNHDA and CDR2 SQIVND (reference sequence). V shed 2 bases and J shed 3 bases, with 8 bases lying between them. The CDR3 region is CASSISADYNSPLHF. Here the CDR3 DNA reads TGTGCCAGTAGTATATCAGCGGACTATAATTCACCCCTCCACTTT.